This passage covers 32 T cell receptor beta chains from one sample sequenced in a study of blood T cell repertoires in COVID-19. Generated by immunoSEQ multiplex PCR, the TCRdb table keeps only in-frame clones and is missing some. The table has more than 35,000 clones, approximately 70% seen once; the top ten hold under 6.5%. The sample was peripheral blood. The receptors derive from a man at least 80 years old with acute or convalescent COVID-19.

The chain joins TRBV5-4 to TRBJ2-1; perhaps TRBD1 as D (6 bases). There are 15 residues in the CDR3. CDR1 SGHNT and CDR2 YYREEE come from the germline V gene (reference sequence). The V end was cut by 2 bases, the J end by 0 bases, with 9 bases between. This chain's CDR3 is CASSFGQNSYNEQFF. CDR3 DNA: TGTGCCAGCAGCTTCGGACAGAACTCCTACAATGAGCAGTTCTTC.

DNA for the CDR3: TGTGCCAGCAGCTTAGTCCCCCTGGGTGGGCTAGCCAAAAACATTCAGTACTTC. It translates to CASSLVPLGGLAKNIQYF. This chain uses TRBV7-2 with TRBJ2-4; the D is unclear. Trimming took off 1 base at V and 0 bases at J, with 16 bases between the two ends. From germline, CDR1 is SGHTA and CDR2 FQGNSA. The CDR3 covers 18 residues.

This chain joins TRBV12-5 and TRBJ2-3; TRBD1 might be the D (6 bases). Between the trimmed V and J ends, which lost 10 bases and 2 bases, there was a span of 16 bases. CDR3 length: 14 amino acids. Germline V gives CDR1 LGHNT, CDR2 FRNRAP. The CDR3 protein is CATQQGFATDTQYF. For the CDR3, the DNA is TGTGCTACCCAACAGGGATTCGCCACAGATACGCAGTATTTT.

J is TRBJ1-1 and V is TRBV30; tentative D call: TRBD1 (6 bases). V shed 5 bases and J shed 4 bases, with 14 bases lying between them. The CDR3 runs to 13 residues. Germline-derived CDR1 and CDR2 are GTSNPN and SVGIG (reference sequence). The CDR3 loop is CAWRRQAGTEAFF. CDR3 in DNA: TGTGCCTGGCGGCGACAGGCGGGCACTGAAGCTTTCTTT.

A few counts support this clone. The chain employs TRBV14 and TRBJ1-1; TRBD1 agrees at 11 bases. CDR1 and CDR2 from the germline V gene are SGHDN and FVKESK. V was pared by 3 bases and J by 9 bases, with 3 bases of the junction left unmatched. This CDR3 spans 13 amino acids. CDR3 protein: CASSHGTGGKAFF. The CDR3, as DNA: TGTGCCAGCAGCCACGGGACAGGGGGAAAAGCTTTCTTT.

The chain has TRBV7-9 and TRBJ2-1; D uncertain. This CDR3 region has 16 residues. Germline loops: CDR1 SEHNR, CDR2 FQNEAQ (reference sequence). Deletions cut 1 base from V and 2 bases from J, with 12 bases between. For the CDR3, the DNA is TGTGCCAGCAGCTTAGACGAGCGTTGGACCTACAATGAGCAGTTCTTC. Translation gives CASSLDERWTYNEQFF. Based on the CDR3 plus reference TRBV7-9 and TRBJ2-1, the full variable domain is DTGVSQNPRHKITKRGQNVTFRCDPISEHNRLYWYRQTLGQGPEFLTYFQNEAQLEKSRLLSDRFSAERPKGSFSTLEIQRTEQGDSAMYLCASSLDERWTYNEQFFGPGTRLTVL.

The V gene is TRBV30, the J gene TRBJ2-2, with 12 bases aligning to TRBD2. J was trimmed by 0 bases and V by 0 bases; bases with no gene match: 5. The length of the CDR3 is 18 residues. Per the germline V gene, CDR1 is GTSNPN and CDR2 is SVGIG (reference sequence). The CDR3 nucleotides are TGTGCCTGGAGTGTACTACTAGCGGGAGGCCCGAACACCGGGGAGCTGTTTTTT. Residues: CAWSVLLAGGPNTGELFF. The full variable domain, with the rest looked up from reference TRBV30 and TRBJ2-2, is SQTIHQWPATLVQPVGSPLSLECTVEGTSNPNLYWYRQAAGRGLQLLFYSVGIGQISSEVPQNLSASRPQDRQFILSSKKLLLSDSGFYLCAWSVLLAGGPNTGELFFGEGSRLTVL.

The CDR3, as DNA: TGTGCCAGTAGTATAGGTGGCGGGGGGCCTTACAATGAGCAGTTCTTC. This codes for CASSIGGGGPYNEQFF. The chain couples TRBV19 to TRBJ2-1; 8 bases are a match to TRBD2. The CDR3 covers 16 residues. J was trimmed by 4 bases and V by 1 base; bases with no gene match: 6. Germline values: CDR1 LNHDA, CDR2 SQIVND (reference sequence).

A few counts support this clone. This chain links TRBV5-3 with TRBJ2-1, with D tentatively TRBD2 (5 bases). TRBV5-3 is recorded as an ORF, its role being uncertain. The CDR3 extends over 15 amino acids. V gave up 5 bases and J gave up 0 bases, with 12 bases separating them. The DNA for the CDR3 is TGTGCCAGAAGTTTCCCCGGGGTCTCCTACAATGAGCAGTTCTTC. Protein: CARSFPGVSYNEQFF.

This clone was observed a handful of times. The rearrangement uses TRBV6-5 and TRBJ1-1; D ambiguous. This CDR3 comprises 12 residues. The germline V gene encodes CDR1 MNHEY and CDR2 SVGAGI. V was trimmed by 6 bases and J by 3 bases, leaving 8 bases between them. CDR3 residues: CASSPGDTEAFF. For the CDR3, the DNA is TGTGCCAGCAGCCCCGGGGACACTGAAGCTTTCTTT.

This sequence joins TRBV5-1 and TRBJ2-1; 8 bases are a match to TRBD2. The CDR3 extends over 17 amino acids. Germline CDR1 is SGHRS and CDR2 is YFSETQ. The V gene end was trimmed by 0 bases and the J gene end by 2 bases; junction bases not matched to a gene: 7. The CDR3 coding sequence is TGCGCCAGCAGCTTGGCAGAGACTAGCGCGACCTACAATGAGCAGTTCTTC. Translated: CASSLAETSATYNEQFF.

The chain recombines TRBV7-2 with TRBJ2-5; D possibly corresponds to TRBD2 (6 bases). CDR3 size: 14 residues. V dropped 3 bases and J dropped 5 bases, with 13 bases sitting between them. CDR1 is SGHTA, CDR2 FQGNSA, per germline. The DNA for the CDR3 is TGTGCCAGCAGCTTCCCCGGGAGTGGGGAGACCCAGTACTTC. It specifies CASSFPGSGETQYF.

The V gene is TRBV2, the J gene TRBJ1-4; no clear D gene. V was cut by 6 bases and J by 4 bases, with 12 bases left in between. There are 14 residues in the CDR3. Germline V gene data show CDR1 as SNHLY and CDR2 as FYNNEI. Written as DNA, the CDR3 is TGTGCCAGCAGGGAGGAGGCTGGTAATGAAAAACTGTTTTTT. This codes for CASREEAGNEKLFF.

Ten or more counts support this clone. The V call is TRBV7-2, the J call TRBJ2-7; 9 bases line up with TRBD2. The V and J ends lost 5 bases and 4 bases, in that order; junction bases with no gene match: 12. Germline loops: CDR1 SGHTA, CDR2 FQGNSA. CDR3 length: 16 amino acids. The CDR3 coding sequence is TGTGCCAGCAGCCCAGGGGGGCGGGAGGGCCGTTACGAGCAGTACTTC. It is translated as CASSPGGREGRYEQYF.

The chain couples TRBV5-1 to TRBJ1-2; the D is unclear. Germline lookup yields CDR1 SGHRS and CDR2 YFSETQ. The CDR3 is made up of 15 amino acids. Trimming cost V 0 bases and J 0 bases, with 9 bases left between them. CDR3 DNA sequence: TGCGCCAGCAGCTTGGTAGGGAGCACTAACTATGGCTACACCTTC. Translating it yields CASSLVGSTNYGYTF.

This chain joins TRBV7-2 and TRBJ2-7; D uncertain. Trimming removed 6 bases at V and 3 bases at J, with 12 bases between. The CDR3 runs 13 residues. Looked up from germline, CDR1 is SGHTA and CDR2 is FQGNSA. This CDR3 reads CASRAGRDYEQYF. The CDR3 nucleotides are TGTGCCAGCAGGGCAGGAAGAGACTACGAGCAGTACTTC.

The genes are TRBV11-2 and TRBJ1-1; D perhaps matches TRBD1 (6 bases). CDR3 length equals 15 residues. With 4 bases removed from V and 5 bases from J, the gap between germline ends came to 17 bases. From germline, CDR1 is SGHAT and CDR2 FQNNGV. The CDR3 region has the DNA TGTGCCAGCAGCTCTATCGGGCAGGGGAATACTGAAGCTTTCTTT. Protein: CASSSIGQGNTEAFF.

CDR3 protein: CASSLLSSGSTDTQYF. CDR3 coding DNA: TGTGCCAGCAGCTTACTGTCTAGCGGTAGCACAGATACGCAGTATTTT. V and J are TRBV11-2 and TRBJ2-3, with 7 bases matching TRBD2. The length of the CDR3 is 16 residues. V was clipped by 2 bases and J by 0 bases; unmatched bases: 5. Per germline, CDR1 SGHAT and CDR2 FQNNGV. Drawing the rest from reference TRBV11-2 and TRBJ2-3, the complete variable domain is EAGVAQSPRYKIIEKRQSVAFWCNPISGHATLYWYQQILGQGPKLLIQFQNNGVVDDSQLPKDRFSAERLKGVDSTLKIQPAKLEDSAVYLCASSLLSSGSTDTQYFGPGTRLTVL.

The chain carries TRBV20-1 and TRBJ2-1, with 8 bases lining up with TRBD1. This CDR3 is 15 amino acids long. Germline values: CDR1 DFQATT, CDR2 SNEGSKA (reference sequence). The trim removed 3 bases at V and 8 bases at J, leaving 12 bases unmatched. The CDR3 region is CSASDPRTGSDEQFF. As DNA, the CDR3 is TGCAGTGCTAGTGATCCAAGGACAGGGTCCGATGAGCAGTTCTTC.

This chain's CDR3 is CASSLSVDRVNQPQHF. Here the CDR3 DNA reads TGTGCCAGCAGCTTATCTGTCGACAGGGTGAATCAGCCCCAGCATTTT. This sequence joins TRBV7-2 and TRBJ1-5; 7 bases line up with TRBD1. Germline V lookup: CDR1 SGHTA, CDR2 FQGNSA. This CDR3 spans 16 amino acids. Losses at the gene ends were 2 bases for V and 4 bases for J; bases not matched to a gene: 8.

The gene calls are TRBV7-8 and TRBJ1-1; D gene unclear. V was cut by 3 bases and J by 1 base, with 6 bases left in between. CDR1 SGHVS and CDR2 FQNEAQ come from the germline V gene. This CDR3 spans 13 amino acids. The DNA of the CDR3 is TGTGCCAGCAGCTTTCGACAGAACACTGAAGCTTTCTTT. This sequence encodes CASSFRQNTEAFF.

This clone was detected a few times. As DNA, the CDR3 is TGTGCCAGCAGCTTAGCCCCAACAGTTTATGGCTACACCTTC. Residues: CASSLAPTVYGYTF. The chain has TRBV13 and TRBJ1-2, with D uncertain. Looked up from germline, CDR1 is PRHDT and CDR2 is FYEKMQ (reference sequence). This CDR3 spans 14 amino acids. The V gene lost 1 base and the J gene lost 5 bases, with 11 bases spanning the gap.

The chain joins TRBV29-1 to TRBJ2-2; 15 nucleotides line up with TRBD2. After removal of 7 bases from V and 5 bases from J, the junction contained 5 bases not matched to a gene. This CDR3 contains 15 residues. Looked up from germline, CDR1 is SQVTM and CDR2 is ANQGSEA. CDR3 loop: CSGGGLAGGTGELFF. The CDR3 DNA reads TGCAGCGGGGGGGGACTAGCGGGAGGAACCGGGGAGCTGTTTTTT.

This clone was seen a few times. The genes are TRBV7-2 and TRBJ2-1, with D possibly TRBD2 on 6 matching bases. V lost 5 bases to trimming and J lost 6 bases, with 14 bases between them. This CDR3 contains 14 residues. Per germline, CDR1 SGHTA and CDR2 FQGNSA. The CDR3 region is CASSQRESLNEQFF. DNA for the CDR3: TGTGCCAGCAGCCAACGGGAGTCCCTCAATGAGCAGTTCTTC.

The rearrangement joins TRBV5-6 to TRBJ1-1; D possibly corresponds to TRBD1 (5 bases). Trimming took off 1 base at V and 0 bases at J, with 10 bases between the two ends. Per the germline V gene, CDR1 is SGHDT and CDR2 is YYEEEE. The CDR3 runs 15 residues. The CDR3 here is CASSLRYRMNTEAFF. Here the CDR3 DNA reads TGTGCCAGCAGCTTGAGATACAGGATGAACACTGAAGCTTTCTTT.

This chain links TRBV7-8 with TRBJ2-2; TRBD2 matches at 11 bases. This CDR3 contains 18 residues. Germline CDR1 reads SGHVS; CDR2 reads FQNEAQ. V was pared by 3 bases and J by 0 bases, with 6 bases of the junction left unmatched. The CDR3 spells CASSLRTSGWSNTGELFF. CDR3 in DNA: TGTGCCAGCAGCTTGAGGACTAGCGGGTGGTCGAACACCGGGGAGCTGTTTTTT.

The rearrangement links TRBV19 to TRBJ1-2; D gene uncertain. V dropped 1 base and J dropped 1 base, with 10 bases sitting between them. The CDR3 sequence is 15 residues long. Looked up from germline, CDR1 is LNHDA and CDR2 is SQIVND (reference sequence). This chain's CDR3 is CASSIGGGVNYGYTF. CDR3 sequence (DNA): TGTGCCAGTAGTATAGGGGGAGGAGTTAACTATGGCTACACCTTC.

The J gene is TRBJ1-3, the V gene TRBV11-2, with D possibly being TRBD1 (6 bases). With 5 bases removed from V and 0 bases from J, the gap between germline ends came to 11 bases. The CDR3 spans 15 residues. Germline V gives CDR1 SGHAT, CDR2 FQNNGV. CDR3 protein: CASSPDRNSGNTIYF. The CDR3 nucleotides read TGTGCCAGCAGCCCAGACAGGAACTCTGGAAACACCATATATTTT.

This chain uses TRBV19 with TRBJ1-2, with D possibly TRBD1 on 5 matching bases. Per germline, CDR1 LNHDA and CDR2 SQIVND (reference sequence). The germline V and J ends were trimmed by 3 bases and 3 bases, with 11 bases remaining between them. The CDR3 is 14 amino acids. CDR3 residues: CASSIEGEDYGYTF. For the CDR3, the DNA is TGTGCCAGTAGTATTGAAGGGGAAGACTATGGCTACACCTTC.

On this clone: One end of the junction varies from germline; a read error may be responsible. This chain uses TRBV2 with TRBJ1-5, with D perhaps matching TRBD1 (5 bases). CDR3 length equals 14 residues. Per the germline V gene, CDR1 is SNHLY and CDR2 is FYNNEI. CDR3 sequence reads: CASSGGSSYQPQHF. DNA of the CDR3: TGTGCCAGCAGTGGGGGCAGTAGCTATCAGCCCCAGCATTTT.

CDR3 sequence: CASSQDYSNQPQHF. The CDR3 DNA sequence: TGTGCCAGCAGCCAAGACTACAGCAATCAGCCCCAGCATTTT. The chain links TRBV3-1 (or the pseudogene TRBV3-2) to TRBJ1-5; D is unresolved. Germline V gene data show CDR1 as LGHDT and CDR2 as YNNKEL (reference sequence). The CDR3 sequence is 14 residues long. V lost 0 bases and J 1 base, leaving 4 bases between the germline ends.

This rearrangement joins TRBV3-1 (or the pseudogene TRBV3-2) to TRBJ2-7; 7 nucleotides agree with TRBD2. The CDR3 runs to 14 residues. CDR1 LGHDT and CDR2 YNNKEL come from the germline V gene (reference sequence). V lost 1 base, J lost 7 bases, and 7 bases stayed unmatched. This chain's CDR3 is CASSQGLAVSEQYF. In nucleotides, the CDR3 is TGTGCCAGCAGCCAAGGACTAGCCGTAAGTGAGCAGTACTTC.